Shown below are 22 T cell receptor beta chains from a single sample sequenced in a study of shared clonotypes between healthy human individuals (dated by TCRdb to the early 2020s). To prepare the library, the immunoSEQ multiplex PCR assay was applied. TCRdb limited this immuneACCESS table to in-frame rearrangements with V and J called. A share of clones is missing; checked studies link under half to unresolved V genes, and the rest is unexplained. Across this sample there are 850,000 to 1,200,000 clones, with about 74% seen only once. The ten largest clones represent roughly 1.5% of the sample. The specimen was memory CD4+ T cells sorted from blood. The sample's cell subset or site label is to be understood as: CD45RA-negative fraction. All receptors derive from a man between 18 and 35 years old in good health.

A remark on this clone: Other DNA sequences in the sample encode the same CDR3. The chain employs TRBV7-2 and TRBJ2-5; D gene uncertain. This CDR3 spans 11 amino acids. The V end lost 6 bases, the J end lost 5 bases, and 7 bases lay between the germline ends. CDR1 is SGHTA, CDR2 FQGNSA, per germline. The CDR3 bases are TGTGCCAGCAGTTCAAGGGAGACCCAGTACTTC. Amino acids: CASSSRETQYF. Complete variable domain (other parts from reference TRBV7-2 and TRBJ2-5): GAGVSQSPSNKVTEKGKDVELRCDPISGHTALYWYRQSLGQGLEFLIYFQGNSAPDKSGLPSDRFSAERTGGSVSTLTIQRTQQEDSAVYLCASSSRETQYFGPGTRLLVL.

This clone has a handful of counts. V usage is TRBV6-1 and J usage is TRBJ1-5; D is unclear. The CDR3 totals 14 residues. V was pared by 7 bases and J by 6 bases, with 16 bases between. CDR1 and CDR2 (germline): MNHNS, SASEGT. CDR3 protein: CASIAAGFSQPQHF. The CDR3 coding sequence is TGTGCCAGCATCGCCGCCGGATTTAGTCAGCCCCAGCATTTT.

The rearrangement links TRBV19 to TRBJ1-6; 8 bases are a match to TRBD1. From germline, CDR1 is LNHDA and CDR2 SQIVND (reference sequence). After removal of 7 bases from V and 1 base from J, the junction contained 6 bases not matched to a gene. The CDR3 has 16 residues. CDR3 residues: CASMGQDRSYNSPLHF. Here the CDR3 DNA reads TGTGCCAGTATGGGACAGGACAGATCCTATAATTCACCCCTCCACTTT.

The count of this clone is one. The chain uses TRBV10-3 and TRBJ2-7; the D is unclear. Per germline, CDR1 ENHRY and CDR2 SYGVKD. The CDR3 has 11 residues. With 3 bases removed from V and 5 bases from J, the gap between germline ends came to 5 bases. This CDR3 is CAISDTHEQYF. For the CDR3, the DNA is TGTGCCATCAGTGATACCCACGAGCAGTACTTC.

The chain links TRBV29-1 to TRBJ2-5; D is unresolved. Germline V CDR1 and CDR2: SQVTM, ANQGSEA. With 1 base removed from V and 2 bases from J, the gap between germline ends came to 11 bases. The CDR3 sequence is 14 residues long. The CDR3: CSVEVSRSQETQYF. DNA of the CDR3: TGCAGCGTTGAAGTGAGCAGGTCTCAAGAGACCCAGTACTTC.

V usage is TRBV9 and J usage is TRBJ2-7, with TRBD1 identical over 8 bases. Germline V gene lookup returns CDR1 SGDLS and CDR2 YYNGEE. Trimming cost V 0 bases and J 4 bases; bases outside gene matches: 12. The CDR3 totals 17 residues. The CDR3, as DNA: TGTGCCAGCAGCGTAGCTACTGGGACAGGCGGAGGATACGAGCAGTACTTC. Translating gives CASSVATGTGGGYEQYF.

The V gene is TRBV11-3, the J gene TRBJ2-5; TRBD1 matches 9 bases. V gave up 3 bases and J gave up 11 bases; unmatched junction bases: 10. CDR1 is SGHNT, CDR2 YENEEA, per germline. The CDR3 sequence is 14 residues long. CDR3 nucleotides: TGTGCCAGCAGCTTTGGGACAGGGTCGGGGACTCAGTACTTC. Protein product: CASSFGTGSGTQYF.

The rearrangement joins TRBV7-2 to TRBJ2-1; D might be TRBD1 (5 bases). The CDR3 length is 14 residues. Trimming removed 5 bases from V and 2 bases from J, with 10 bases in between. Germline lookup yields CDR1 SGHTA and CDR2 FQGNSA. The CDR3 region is CASSKKGTYNEQFF. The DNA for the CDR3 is TGTGCCAGCAGCAAAAAGGGGACCTACAATGAGCAGTTCTTC.

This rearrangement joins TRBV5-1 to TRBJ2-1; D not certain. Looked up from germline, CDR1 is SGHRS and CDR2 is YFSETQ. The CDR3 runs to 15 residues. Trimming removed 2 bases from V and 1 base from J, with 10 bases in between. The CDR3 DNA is TGCGCCAGCAGCTTCCTCGGGTTGTCCTACAATGAGCAGTTCTTC. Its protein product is CASSFLGLSYNEQFF.

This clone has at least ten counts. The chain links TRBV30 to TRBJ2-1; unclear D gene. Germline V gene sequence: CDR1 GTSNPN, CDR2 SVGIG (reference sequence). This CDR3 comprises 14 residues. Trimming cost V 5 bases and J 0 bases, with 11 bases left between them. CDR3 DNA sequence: TGTGCCTGGTCTCGTTGGGGCTCCTACAATGAGCAGTTCTTC. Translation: CAWSRWGSYNEQFF.

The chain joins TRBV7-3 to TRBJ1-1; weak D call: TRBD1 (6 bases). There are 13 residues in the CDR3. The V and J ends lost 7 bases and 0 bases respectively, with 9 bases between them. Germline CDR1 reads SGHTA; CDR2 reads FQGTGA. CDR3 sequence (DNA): TGTGCCAGCAAGGAGGGGGTGAACACTGAAGCTTTCTTT. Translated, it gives CASKEGVNTEAFF.

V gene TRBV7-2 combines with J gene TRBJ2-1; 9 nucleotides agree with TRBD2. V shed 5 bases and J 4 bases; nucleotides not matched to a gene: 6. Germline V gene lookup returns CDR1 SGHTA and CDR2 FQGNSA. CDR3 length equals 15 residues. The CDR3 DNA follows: TGTGCCAGCAGCCAGGGGAGCGGGGGGTACAATGAGCAGTTCTTC. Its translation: CASSQGSGGYNEQFF.

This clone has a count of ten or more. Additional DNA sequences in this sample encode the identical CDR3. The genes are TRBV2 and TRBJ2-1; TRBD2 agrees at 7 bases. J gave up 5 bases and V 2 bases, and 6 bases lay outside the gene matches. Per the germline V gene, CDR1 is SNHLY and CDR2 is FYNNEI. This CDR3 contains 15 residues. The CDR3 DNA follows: TGTGCCAGCAGTGAAACGGGAGGAGGAAACAATGAGCAGTTCTTC. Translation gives CASSETGGGNNEQFF.

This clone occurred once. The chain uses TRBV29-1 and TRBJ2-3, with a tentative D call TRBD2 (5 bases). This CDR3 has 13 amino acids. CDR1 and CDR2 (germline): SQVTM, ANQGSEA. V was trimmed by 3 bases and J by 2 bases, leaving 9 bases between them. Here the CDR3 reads CSVDRGYTDTQYF. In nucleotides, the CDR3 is TGCAGCGTTGACCGGGGATACACAGATACGCAGTATTTT.

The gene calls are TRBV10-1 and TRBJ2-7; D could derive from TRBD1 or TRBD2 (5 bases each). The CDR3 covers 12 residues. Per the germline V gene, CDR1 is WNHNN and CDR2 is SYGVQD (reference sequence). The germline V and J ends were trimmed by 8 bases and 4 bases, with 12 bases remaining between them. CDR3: CASSRGVYEQYF. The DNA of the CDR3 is TGCGCCAGCTCACGAGGGGTTTACGAGCAGTACTTC.

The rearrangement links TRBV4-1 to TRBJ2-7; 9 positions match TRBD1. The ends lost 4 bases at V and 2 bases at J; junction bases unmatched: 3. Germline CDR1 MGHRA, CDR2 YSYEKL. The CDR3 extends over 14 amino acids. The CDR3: CASSRGQGPYEQYF. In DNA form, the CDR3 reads TGCGCCAGCAGCCGGGGACAGGGCCCCTACGAGCAGTACTTC.

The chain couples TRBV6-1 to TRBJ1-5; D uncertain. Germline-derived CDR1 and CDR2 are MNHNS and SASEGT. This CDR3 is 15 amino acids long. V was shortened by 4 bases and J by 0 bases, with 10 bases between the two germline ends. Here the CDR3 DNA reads TGTGCCAGCAGTGGTGCTACAGCTAGCAATCAGCCCCAGCATTTT. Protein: CASSGATASNQPQHF.

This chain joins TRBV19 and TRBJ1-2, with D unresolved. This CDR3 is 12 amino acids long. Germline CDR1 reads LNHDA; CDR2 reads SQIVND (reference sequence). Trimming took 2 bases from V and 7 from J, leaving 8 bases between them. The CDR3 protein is CASSIHTGGYTF. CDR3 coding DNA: TGTGCCAGTAGTATACACACGGGTGGCTACACCTTC. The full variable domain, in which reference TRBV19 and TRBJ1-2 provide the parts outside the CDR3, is DGGITQSPKYLFRKEGQNVTLSCEQNLNHDAMYWYRQDPGQGLRLIYYSQIVNDFQKGDIAEGYSVSREKKESFPLTVTSAQKNPTAFYLCASSIHTGGYTFGSGTRLTVV.

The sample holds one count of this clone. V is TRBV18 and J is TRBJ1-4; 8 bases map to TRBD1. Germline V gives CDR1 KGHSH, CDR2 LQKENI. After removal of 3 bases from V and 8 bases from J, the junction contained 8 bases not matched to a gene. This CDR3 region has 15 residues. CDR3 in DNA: TGTGCCAGCTCACCCGGACAGGGTGTAGGAGAAAAACTGTTTTTT. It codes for CASSPGQGVGEKLFF.

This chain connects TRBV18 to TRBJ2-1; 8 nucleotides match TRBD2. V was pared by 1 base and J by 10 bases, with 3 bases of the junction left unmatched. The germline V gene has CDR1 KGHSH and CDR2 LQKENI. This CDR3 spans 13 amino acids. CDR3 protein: CASSPLAGNEQFF. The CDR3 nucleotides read TGTGCCAGCTCACCACTAGCGGGAAACGAGCAGTTCTTC.

CDR3 nucleotides: TGTGCCAGCAGCTTCGGGACGGGGACTGAAGCTTTCTTT. Protein sequence: CASSFGTGTEAFF. The chain is built from TRBV7-2 and TRBJ1-1, with D perhaps matching TRBD1 (5 bases). The CDR3 is 13 residues long. Germline CDR1 SGHTA, CDR2 FQGNSA. V lost 3 bases, J lost 5 bases, and 10 bases lay in between. The variable domain in full, with the rest retrieved from reference TRBV7-2 and TRBJ1-1, is GAGVSQSPSNKVTEKGKDVELRCDPISGHTALYWYRQSLGQGLEFLIYFQGNSAPDKSGLPSDRFSAERTGGSVSTLTIQRTQQEDSAVYLCASSFGTGTEAFFGQGTRLTVV.

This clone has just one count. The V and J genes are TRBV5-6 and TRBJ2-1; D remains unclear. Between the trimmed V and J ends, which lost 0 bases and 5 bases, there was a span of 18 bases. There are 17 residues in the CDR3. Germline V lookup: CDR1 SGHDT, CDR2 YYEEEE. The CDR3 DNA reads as TGTGCCAGCAGCTTGGGGCCTTGGGTTGGGGTTCACAATGAGCAGTTCTTC. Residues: CASSLGPWVGVHNEQFF.